The clone carrying this T cell receptor (beta chain) was seen at least ten times. The antigen is undetermined. The entry originates in a study of blood T cells in healthy people across ages. Study findings and constraints: A roughly linear age-dependent decrease characterized TCR beta diversity per million T cells.

Sample-barcoded 5' priming and a J-beta primer mix drove a second PCR of 7 to 11 cycles. Via MiXCR, TCRdb re-called the 5' RACE reads, giving one row per CDR3 protein. This table has 1,500,000 or so distinct CDR3 sequences, 35% to 45% appearing once. CDR1 is SQVTM, CDR2 ANQGSEA, per germline. Between the trimmed V and J ends, which lost 4 bases and 5 bases, there was a span of 18 bases. This CDR3 spans 15 amino acids. The sequencing input was blood. The source of this sequence is a young woman in good health. V gene TRBV29-1 combines with J gene TRBJ2-1, with D perhaps TRBD1 (5 bases). DNA for the CDR3: TGCAGCGTTGGGAACAGGTTTGCCCGTGACAATGAGCAGTTCTTC. Protein: CSVGNRFARDNEQFF.